This entry is about one T cell receptor beta chain. V dropped 5 bases and J dropped 9; count of bases not matched to a gene: 7. The CDR3 is made up of 12 amino acids. Germline assignment: CDR1 SGHVS and CDR2 FQNEAQ. The entry originates in a study of T cell changes during pregnancy in multiple sclerosis. This table comes from immunoSEQ multiplex PCR, and its TCRdb copy is limited to in-frame clones, with some not included. This table holds 100,000 or so clones, roughly 90% found once. This chain links TRBV7-8 with TRBJ2-7, with TRBD2 matching 7 bases. This specimen was peripheral blood, taken after pregnancy. The TCR originated in a female donor with multiple sclerosis, enrolled in a pregnancy study. The DNA for the CDR3 is TGTGCCAGCAGCCCAATCGGGGAGGGGCAGTACTTC. Translated: CASSPIGEGQYF.